A single sample gave rise to the 2 T cell receptor beta chains below, sequenced in a study of blood T cell repertoires in COVID-19. Sequenced by immunoSEQ multiplex PCR; TCRdb stores in-frame clones only, minus some. This table has tens of thousands of clones, over 70% appearing once. The sample consisted of peripheral blood. The source is a man aged 25-45 years with COVID-19, enrolled during active disease.

The V and J genes are TRBV7-8 and TRBJ2-7; 9 positions agree with TRBD1. Germline loops: CDR1 SGHVS, CDR2 FQNEAQ. V shed 3 bases and J 4 bases; nucleotides not matched to a gene: 7. This CDR3 is 15 amino acids long. CDR3 residues: CASSLPGQGPYEQYF. CDR3 DNA: TGTGCCAGCAGCTTGCCGGGACAGGGCCCATACGAGCAGTACTTC. Full variable domain (outside the CDR3, taken from reference TRBV7-8 and TRBJ2-7): GAGVSQSPRYKVAKRGQDVALRCDPISGHVSLFWYQQALGQGPEFLTYFQNEAQLDKSGLPSDRFFAERPEGSVSTLKIQRTQQEDSAVYLCASSLPGQGPYEQYFGPGTRLTVT.

This clone has a handful of counts. This sequence joins TRBV27 and TRBJ1-6, with D unresolved. CDR1 MNHEY and CDR2 SMNVEV come from the germline V gene (reference sequence). The CDR3 length is 14 residues. Trimming stripped 2 bases from V and 5 bases from J, with 7 bases between. The CDR3 region has the DNA TGTGCCAGCAGTTTACGGCGGAATAATTCACCCCTCCACTTT. Protein: CASSLRRNNSPLHF.